The 32 T cell receptor beta chains in this list originate from one sample, sequenced in a study of memory CD4+ T cells and cytomegalovirus serostatus (dated by TCRdb to about 2019). A FACSAria II was used to sort memory CD4+ T cells, defined as single viable CD3+CD4+CD8-CD45RO+ cells. The library was produced with the immunoSEQ multiplex PCR assay. Sourced from immuneACCESS, this table was stored by TCRdb with only in-frame sequences that have V and J called. A share of the clones is absent; for the studies checked, an unresolved V gene accounts for under half, and the remainder has no known explanation. The sample table shows 45,000 to 65,000 clones, and over 70% are seen once. Of the sample, roughly 2% is held by the ten largest clones. Source material: memory CD4+ T cells from blood. The receptors come from an adult in good health and CMV-seropositive.

The chain combines TRBV7-2 with TRBJ2-3; 7 bases line up with TRBD2. Trimming removed 3 bases from V and 2 bases from J; junction bases left unmatched: 8. Per the germline V gene, CDR1 is SGHTA and CDR2 is FQGNSA. The CDR3 is 16 residues long. CDR3 amino acids: CASSFIRSGVTDTQYF. Written as DNA, the CDR3 is TGTGCCAGCAGCTTCATTCGGAGCGGGGTCACAGATACGCAGTATTTT.

This clone has only a few counts. The V and J genes are TRBV29-1 and TRBJ2-7; TRBD1 is a possible D gene (6 bases). The V end lost 2 bases, the J end lost 6 bases, and 17 bases lay between the germline ends. This CDR3 spans 14 amino acids. Per the germline V gene, CDR1 is SQVTM and CDR2 is ANQGSEA. CDR3 loop: CSVEIQGRSGEQYF. DNA for the CDR3: TGCAGCGTTGAAATTCAGGGGCGCTCCGGCGAGCAGTACTTC.

This clone was detected only a few times. This chain links TRBV6-5 with TRBJ1-6; D ambiguous. The CDR3 is 16 residues long. The germline CDR1 and CDR2 sequences are MNHEY and SVGAGI. V gave up 1 base and J gave up 8 bases, with 15 bases separating them. CDR3 sequence reads: CASSYLPSWTDSPLHF. The CDR3 region has the DNA TGTGCCAGCAGTTACTTGCCCTCCTGGACCGATTCACCCCTCCACTTT.

V gene TRBV7-2 combines with J gene TRBJ2-3, with 9 bases identical to TRBD2. From germline, CDR1 is SGHTA and CDR2 FQGNSA. The CDR3 consists of 15 residues. Losses at the gene ends were 2 bases for V and 3 bases for J; bases not matched to a gene: 3. CDR3 loop: CASSLPGLATDTQYF. The DNA of the CDR3 is TGTGCCAGCAGCTTACCGGGACTAGCAACAGATACGCAGTATTTT.

The chain employs TRBV5-1 and TRBJ2-1; TRBD1 might be the D (5 bases). The CDR3 contains 15 residues. CDR1 is SGHRS and CDR2 is YFSETQ in the germline V gene. V was clipped by 2 bases and J by 3 bases, with 12 bases between them. The DNA for the CDR3 is TGCGCCAGCAGCTTAGACAGAGAAATCTACAATGAGCAGTTCTTC. As protein: CASSLDREIYNEQFF.

V usage is TRBV4-3 and J usage is TRBJ1-5, with no clear D. Looked up from germline, CDR1 is LGHNA and CDR2 is YSLEER. CDR3 length: 16 residues. V lost 3 bases, J lost 2 bases, and 14 bases lay in between. The CDR3, as DNA: TGCGCCAGCAGCCAGGACTATAACCGGGGCAATCAGCCCCAGCATTTT. As protein: CASSQDYNRGNQPQHF.

Remarks on this clone: A read error may account for a junction end that differs from germline. The rearrangement uses TRBV4-3 and TRBJ2-3; TRBD2 matches 9 bases. CDR1 and CDR2 from the germline V gene are LGHNA and YSLEER. The length of the CDR3 is 15 residues. The CDR3 loop reads CASSQGGTSKDTQYF. The CDR3, as DNA: TGCGCCAGCAGCCAAGGGGGGACTAGCAAAGATACGCAGTATTTT.

This chain uses TRBV7-2 with TRBJ2-5, with 8 nucleotides matching TRBD2. V shed 5 bases and J 5 bases; nucleotides not matched to a gene: 7. The CDR3 runs 14 residues. Germline V lookup: CDR1 SGHTA, CDR2 FQGNSA. The CDR3 sequence is CASSISGAGETQYF. CDR3 sequence (DNA): TGTGCCAGCAGCATTAGCGGGGCGGGGGAGACCCAGTACTTC. Full variable domain (remainder filled in from reference TRBV7-2 and TRBJ2-5): GAGVSQSPSNKVTEKGKDVELRCDPISGHTALYWYRQSLGQGLEFLIYFQGNSAPDKSGLPSDRFSAERTGGSVSTLTIQRTQQEDSAVYLCASSISGAGETQYFGPGTRLLVL.

V usage is TRBV6-5 and J usage is TRBJ1-1; 8 positions match TRBD1. The junction had 5 bases not matched to a gene; V was cut back by 5 bases and J by 0 bases. The length of the CDR3 is 15 residues. Germline lookup yields CDR1 MNHEY and CDR2 SVGAGI. CDR3 protein: CASSKGDRLNTEAFF. The DNA for the CDR3 is TGTGCCAGCAGTAAGGGGGACAGGTTGAACACTGAAGCTTTCTTT.

This clone turned up a few times. This chain uses TRBV10-3 with TRBJ2-2; D may be TRBD1 or TRBD2 (5 bases each). The CDR3 covers 15 residues. Trimming pared 3 bases from V and 3 bases from J, leaving 11 bases between. Germline lookup yields CDR1 ENHRY and CDR2 SYGVKD. DNA of the CDR3: TGTGCCATCAGTGATTGGGGACCGGACACCGGGGAGCTGTTTTTT. It is translated as CAISDWGPDTGELFF.

The chain employs TRBV6-1 and TRBJ2-7; 7 bases agree with TRBD2. Germline lookup yields CDR1 MNHNS and CDR2 SASEGT. The CDR3 has 16 residues. After removal of 2 bases from V and 3 bases from J, the junction contained 10 bases not matched to a gene. The CDR3 loop is CASSERPSGGIYEQYF. The CDR3 nucleotides read TGTGCCAGCAGTGAACGACCCTCGGGGGGAATCTACGAGCAGTACTTC.

The chain links TRBV5-1 to TRBJ2-5; D unclear. With 6 bases removed from V and 2 bases from J, the gap between germline ends came to 14 bases. CDR3 length: 14 amino acids. Germline V gene data show CDR1 as SGHRS and CDR2 as YFSETQ. The CDR3: CASTEGSGQETQYF. CDR3 bases: TGCGCCAGCACCGAAGGATCCGGGCAAGAGACCCAGTACTTC.

The chain has TRBV7-3 and TRBJ2-7, with 7 bases aligning to TRBD1. The germline gives CDR1 SGHTA, CDR2 FQGTGA. V shed 1 base, J shed 3 bases, and the junction held 6 bases outside the gene matches. This CDR3 contains 15 residues. CDR3 nucleotide sequence: TGTGCCAGCAGCTTAAGGCAAGGGGGCCTCTACGAGCAGTACTTC. Its translation is CASSLRQGGLYEQYF.

This chain links TRBV7-6 with TRBJ1-4; weak D call: TRBD1 (6 bases). CDR1 is SGHVS and CDR2 is FNYEAQ in the germline V gene. The CDR3 sequence is 14 residues long. Trimming stripped 3 bases from V and 8 bases from J, with 13 bases between. CDR3 bases: TGTGCCAGCAGCTTTCTGGGACAACGGGAAAAACTGTTTTTT. Translating gives CASSFLGQREKLFF.

The V call is TRBV19, the J call TRBJ1-1; possible D gene TRBD1, 5 bases. V shed 4 bases and J shed 0 bases, with 9 bases lying between them. CDR1 is LNHDA, CDR2 SQIVND, per germline (reference sequence). CDR3 size: 14 residues. The chain's CDR3 is CASSTGTLNTEAFF. Here the CDR3 DNA reads TGTGCCAGTAGTACCGGGACGTTGAACACTGAAGCTTTCTTT.

This rearrangement joins TRBV7-2 to TRBJ1-1; D may be TRBD1 (5 bases). The V end was cut by 2 bases, the J end by 3 bases, with 7 bases between. The CDR3 runs to 13 residues. Germline CDR1 is SGHTA and CDR2 is FQGNSA. This CDR3 is CASSLLGHTEAFF. In DNA, the CDR3 is TGTGCCAGCAGCTTATTGGGGCACACTGAAGCTTTCTTT. The variable domain in full, with the rest retrieved from reference TRBV7-2 and TRBJ1-1, is GAGVSQSPSNKVTEKGKDVELRCDPISGHTALYWYRQSLGQGLEFLIYFQGNSAPDKSGLPSDRFSAERTGGSVSTLTIQRTQQEDSAVYLCASSLLGHTEAFFGQGTRLTVV.

This chain links TRBV5-1 with TRBJ1-2; D possibly corresponds to TRBD1 (6 bases). Between the trimmed V and J ends, which lost 3 bases and 2 bases, there was a span of 11 bases. CDR3 length: 14 residues. Germline CDR1 reads SGHRS; CDR2 reads YFSETQ. The CDR3 bases are TGCGCCAGCAGCTCGCAGGGGTCGAACTATGGCTACACCTTC. Translation: CASSSQGSNYGYTF. The whole variable domain, filled in from reference TRBV5-1 and TRBJ1-2, reads KAGVTQTPRYLIKTRGQQVTLSCSPISGHRSVSWYQQTPGQGLQFLFEYFSETQRNKGNFPGRFSGRQFSNSRSEMNVSTLELGDSALYLCASSSQGSNYGYTFGSGTRLTVV.

The gene calls are TRBV11-2 and TRBJ2-7; D may be TRBD2 (6 bases). The germline gives CDR1 SGHAT, CDR2 FQNNGV. CDR3 size: 14 residues. V gave up 8 bases and J gave up 0 bases, with 14 bases separating them. The CDR3 DNA is TGTGCCAGCGCGAGCGGAGCGGGCTCCTACGAGCAGTACTTC. Encoded protein: CASASGAGSYEQYF. Looking up the rest from reference TRBV11-2 and TRBJ2-7 gives the full variable domain: EAGVAQSPRYKIIEKRQSVAFWCNPISGHATLYWYQQILGQGPKLLIQFQNNGVVDDSQLPKDRFSAERLKGVDSTLKIQPAKLEDSAVYLCASASGAGSYEQYFGPGTRLTVT.

The gene calls are TRBV7-2 and TRBJ2-4; no reliable D call. V was cut by 2 bases and J by 1 base, with 12 bases left in between. Germline V gene lookup returns CDR1 SGHTA and CDR2 FQGNSA. The CDR3 has 16 residues. The CDR3 DNA reads TGTGCCAGCAGCTTATCCTTAGCTGCGGCCAAAAACATTCAGTACTTC. This codes for CASSLSLAAAKNIQYF.

The rearrangement joins TRBV7-6 to TRBJ1-5; D ambiguous. The CDR3 spans 15 residues. V lost 1 base to trimming and J lost 3 bases, with 10 bases between them. The V gene's germline CDR1 is SGHVS and CDR2 FNYEAQ. In nucleotides, the CDR3 is TGTGCCAGCAGCTTAGGTCGGGGTCTCAATCAGCCCCAGCATTTT. Translation gives CASSLGRGLNQPQHF.

This chain links TRBV5-1 with TRBJ2-1; 7 bases agree with TRBD1. The CDR3 length is 14 residues. J lost 1 base, V lost 3 bases, and 1 base had no gene match. The germline V gene has CDR1 SGHRS and CDR2 YFSETQ. In DNA, the CDR3 is TGCGCCAGCAGCTCGGGACAGTCCTACAATGAGCAGTTCTTC. Encoded protein: CASSSGQSYNEQFF. The full variable domain, completed using reference TRBV5-1 and TRBJ2-1, is KAGVTQTPRYLIKTRGQQVTLSCSPISGHRSVSWYQQTPGQGLQFLFEYFSETQRNKGNFPGRFSGRQFSNSRSEMNVSTLELGDSALYLCASSSGQSYNEQFFGPGTRLTVL.

This clone was seen a few times. This chain joins TRBV4-3 and TRBJ1-1, with D perhaps TRBD1 (6 bases). Per the germline V gene, CDR1 is LGHNA and CDR2 is YSLEER. This CDR3 region has 14 residues. Trimming removed 4 bases at V and 1 base at J, with 10 bases between. CDR3 sequence reads: CASSPLTGNTEAFF. The CDR3 coding sequence is TGCGCCAGCAGCCCTTTGACAGGGAACACTGAAGCTTTCTTT.

The chain employs TRBV21-1 and TRBJ2-1. TRBV21-1 constitutes a pseudogene. The CDR3 is made up of 13 amino acids. The CDR3 loop is CASIKRTQNEQFF. The DNA for the CDR3 is TGTGCCAGCATTAAAAGGACCCAAAATGAGCAGTTCTTC.

This clone has just a few counts. The chain recombines TRBV6-6 with TRBJ1-6; 8 nucleotides line up with TRBD1. Trimming cost V 6 bases and J 7 bases; bases outside gene matches: 5. The CDR3 spans 14 residues. The germline V gene encodes CDR1 MNHNY and CDR2 SVGAGI (reference sequence). The CDR3 protein is CASSQGAKNSPLHF. The CDR3, as DNA: TGTGCCAGCAGCCAGGGGGCGAAGAATTCACCCCTCCACTTT.

CDR3 sequence: CASKGQGATEAFF. The CDR3 region has the DNA TGTGCCAGCAAAGGACAGGGGGCCACTGAAGCTTTCTTT. The rearrangement joins TRBV2 to TRBJ1-1; 11 bases align to TRBD1. J lost 4 bases, V lost 7 bases, and 2 bases had no gene match. The CDR3 runs 13 residues. Germline CDR1 is SNHLY and CDR2 is FYNNEI.

The gene calls are TRBV7-2 and TRBJ2-1, with D tentatively TRBD2 (7 bases). Looked up from germline, CDR1 is SGHTA and CDR2 is FQGNSA. This CDR3 contains 17 residues. V was shortened by 7 bases and J by 2 bases, with 21 bases between the two germline ends. The CDR3 spells CASTTPVGGVAYNEQFF. CDR3 in DNA: TGTGCCAGCACCACCCCCGTAGGGGGGGTGGCCTACAATGAGCAGTTCTTC. The variable domain in full, completed from reference TRBV7-2 and TRBJ2-1, reads GAGVSQSPSNKVTEKGKDVELRCDPISGHTALYWYRQSLGQGLEFLIYFQGNSAPDKSGLPSDRFSAERTGGSVSTLTIQRTQQEDSAVYLCASTTPVGGVAYNEQFFGPGTRLTVL.

This chain links TRBV18 with TRBJ1-2; TRBD1 might be the D (6 bases). V was pared by 3 bases and J by 6 bases, with 11 bases between. The CDR3 contains 13 residues. Germline CDR1 is KGHSH and CDR2 is LQKENI. The CDR3 DNA is TGTGCCAGCTCACCCGAACAGGGCAATGGCTACACCTTC. This encodes CASSPEQGNGYTF.

The chain is built from TRBV18 and TRBJ1-1, with 10 nucleotides matching TRBD1. J gave up 7 bases and V 0 bases, and 5 bases lay outside the gene matches. The length of the CDR3 is 15 residues. From germline, CDR1 is KGHSH and CDR2 LQKENI. Here the CDR3 reads CASSPPRDRGLEAFF. CDR3 sequence (DNA): TGTGCCAGCTCACCACCGAGGGACAGGGGCCTTGAAGCTTTCTTT.

The gene calls are TRBV5-4 and TRBJ1-2; tentative D call: TRBD1 (5 bases). Trimming took off 6 bases at V and 6 bases at J, with 24 bases between the two ends. Germline V gene data show CDR1 as SGHNT and CDR2 as YYREEE (reference sequence). CDR3 length: 16 amino acids. DNA for the CDR3: TGTGCCAGCACCTCGTGGTGGAGGGTAGAAGGGGATGGCTACACCTTC. Amino acid sequence: CASTSWWRVEGDGYTF.

The J gene is TRBJ1-6, the V gene TRBV6-5, with TRBD1 as a possible D gene (5 bases). From germline, CDR1 is MNHEY and CDR2 SVGAGI. Trimming took 0 bases from V and 8 from J, leaving 11 bases between them. The CDR3 spans 15 residues. CDR3 region: CASSYSIRGDSPLHF. The CDR3 DNA reads as TGTGCCAGCAGTTACTCGATAAGAGGGGATTCACCCCTCCACTTT.

V and J are TRBV9 and TRBJ1-5; D is perhaps TRBD1 (6 bases). The germline CDR1 and CDR2 sequences are SGDLS and YYNGEE. Trimming cost V 9 bases and J 3 bases, with 22 bases left between them. This CDR3 spans 16 amino acids. The CDR3 region has the DNA TGTGCCAACCTGCCACTAAGACAGGTTTACAATCAGCCCCAGCATTTT. As protein: CANLPLRQVYNQPQHF.

CDR3 bases: TGTGCCAGCAGTTTAATGAGGACTGAAGCTTTCTTT. It specifies CASSLMRTEAFF. The J gene is TRBJ1-1, the V gene TRBV28; the D is unclear. CDR1 and CDR2 (germline): MDHEN, SYDVKM. The V end was cut by 2 bases, the J end by 5 bases, with 6 bases between. This CDR3 has 12 residues.